A single sample is the source of the 2 T cell receptor beta chains below, sequenced in a study of T cells in Graves' hyperthyroidism and ophthalmopathy. TCR beta CDR3 regions were amplified from RNA transcripts. A set of HTBI primers served as the primers for a first-round RT-PCR of the TCR CDR3. TCRdb re-called the multiplex PCR reads with MiXCR, one entry per CDR3 protein. This repertoire shows 400,000 to 500,000 distinct CDR3 sequences, roughly 14% found once; its top ten account for roughly 13%. The material sequenced was blood. These receptor sequences come from a man aged 18 to 35 with Graves' ophthalmopathy.

Many counts were recorded for this clonotype. The J gene is TRBJ2-1, the V gene TRBV20-1; 8 nucleotides align to TRBD2. V trimming: 0 bases; J trimming: 3 bases; junction bases outside the gene matches: 1. Per germline, CDR1 DFQATT and CDR2 SNEGSKA (reference sequence). The CDR3 is 14 residues long. The CDR3 bases are TGCAGTGCTAGAGAGCGGGAGGACTACAATGAGCAGTTCTTC. It specifies CSAREREDYNEQFF.

This clonotype was seen a handful of times. J is TRBJ1-1 and V is TRBV19; D not certain. The V gene lost 1 base and the J gene lost 1 base, with 7 bases spanning the gap. The CDR3 runs to 14 residues. Germline V gene data show CDR1 as LNHDA and CDR2 as SQIVND (reference sequence). DNA of the CDR3: TGTGCCAGTAGTATAGGGCGGGGGAACACTGAAGCTTTCTTT. This encodes CASSIGRGNTEAFF.